The 15 T cell receptor beta chains below come from one sample, sequenced in a study of CD8 T cells in Susac syndrome (dated 2019 in TCRdb). Receptor amplification or capture employed the immunoSEQ multiplex PCR assay. RNA was extracted using the RNeasy kit, and about 0.5 to 1 ug of the RNA was reverse transcribed with random hexamers. TCRdb itself trimmed the public reads at Q25 with fastp, ran MiXCR and retained productive beta chains. When rows share a CDR3 protein, they turn into one entry using the most common DNA and genes. This sample comprises roughly 200,000 distinct CDR3 sequences, more than 85% of them detected only once. 0.07% to 0.095% of the sample belongs to the ten largest clones. The sequenced sample consisted of CD4+ T cells from PBMCs. All receptors come from a human donor with multiple sclerosis.

The gene calls are TRBV3-1 and TRBJ1-1; D ambiguous. CDR3 length: 13 residues. Germline V gene lookup returns CDR1 LGHDT and CDR2 YNNKEL (reference sequence). The V and J ends lost 5 bases and 0 bases respectively, with 7 bases between them. CDR3 nucleotides: TGTGCCAGCAGCACCATCCTGAACACTGAAGCTTTCTTT. Protein: CASSTILNTEAFF.

The chain joins TRBV7-2 to TRBJ1-2, with TRBD1 matching over 7 bases. The CDR3 is 13 amino acids. Losses at the gene ends were 3 bases for V and 6 bases for J; bases not matched to a gene: 4. Germline V gives CDR1 SGHTA, CDR2 FQGNSA. CDR3 sequence (DNA): TGTGCCAGCAGCTTTCAGGGGGTGGATGGCTACACCTTC. Residues: CASSFQGVDGYTF.

The rearrangement uses TRBV9 and TRBJ2-3, with D perhaps TRBD2 (6 bases). The ends were cut back, 0 bases at V and 3 bases at J, with 14 bases in the middle. The germline CDR1 and CDR2 sequences are SGDLS and YYNGEE. The length of the CDR3 is 16 residues. CDR3 sequence: CASSVAASAGTDTQYF. The CDR3, as DNA: TGTGCCAGCAGCGTAGCAGCTAGCGCGGGTACAGATACGCAGTATTTT.

This chain uses TRBV12-3 or TRBV12-4 with TRBJ1-2; TRBD1 aligns across 10 bases. The CDR3 extends over 13 amino acids. With 6 bases clipped from V and 8 bases from J, the junction kept 6 bases outside the gene matches. CDR3 region: CASRWTGGEGYTF. The CDR3 DNA follows: TGTGCCAGCAGATGGACAGGGGGAGAGGGCTACACCTTC.

The chain carries TRBV6-4 and TRBJ2-7; D perhaps matches TRBD1 (6 bases). This CDR3 is 14 amino acids long. Germline CDR1 and CDR2: MRHNA and SNTAGT. V shed 10 bases and J shed 2 bases, with 18 bases lying between them. The DNA of the CDR3 is TGTGCCACCCGCAGGTTACAGGGCACCTACGAGCAGTACGTC. Translation: CATRRLQGTYEQYV.

The V and J genes are TRBV11-2 and TRBJ2-7; a weak D match, TRBD1 (5 bases). Germline assignment: CDR1 SGHAT and CDR2 FQNNGV. V lost 9 bases and J 0 bases, leaving 18 bases between the germline ends. There are 15 residues in the CDR3. The CDR3 bases are TGTGCCAGTATGGTGGGGCAGGCCGCCTCCTACGAGCAGTACTTC. Translating gives CASMVGQAASYEQYF.

V is TRBV10-3 and J is TRBJ2-7; 7 bases map to TRBD2. The CDR3 spans 14 residues. Germline CDR1 is ENHRY and CDR2 is SYGVKD. V trimming: 1 base; J trimming: 3 bases; junction bases outside the gene matches: 3. The DNA for the CDR3 is TGTGCCATCAGTGAGTTCAGGGAGGGCTACGAGCAGTACGTC. Translated: CAISEFREGYEQYV.

The V and J genes are TRBV6-1 and TRBJ2-7, with D uncertain. Germline V gene sequence: CDR1 MNHNS, CDR2 SASEGT. Deletions cut 8 bases from V and 5 bases from J, with 4 bases between. The CDR3 sequence is 9 residues long. The CDR3 loop is CASADEQYF. The DNA of the CDR3 is TGTGCCAGCGCGGACGAGCAGTACTTC.

The chain has TRBV5-1 and TRBJ2-6; 11 bases map to TRBD1. The V and J ends lost 4 bases and 1 base, in that order; junction bases with no gene match: 7. The CDR3 covers 18 residues. Germline CDR1 SGHRS, CDR2 YFSETQ. The CDR3 loop reads CASSRGQGALSGANVLTF. The CDR3 DNA reads TGCGCCAGCAGCCGCGGACAGGGGGCTCTGTCTGGGGCCAACGTCCTGACTTTC.

This clonotype was detected only once. This sequence joins TRBV6-6 and TRBJ1-2; TRBD1 is a possible D gene (5 bases). The CDR3 spans 13 residues. V shed 10 bases and J shed 8 bases, with 20 bases lying between them. Germline CDR1 MNHNY, CDR2 SVGAGI (reference sequence). CDR3 residues: CATREGVMGGYTF. The CDR3 nucleotides are TGTGCCACCAGGGAAGGCGTTATGGGAGGCTACACCTTC.

The chain couples TRBV7-2 to TRBJ1-2; 7 bases agree with TRBD1. This CDR3 contains 14 residues. Germline CDR1 and CDR2: SGHTA and FQGNSA. Trimming took 0 bases from V and 5 from J; bases not matched to a gene: 3. Here the CDR3 reads CASSLAGRGYGYTF. CDR3 nucleotide sequence: TGTGCCAGCAGCTTAGCGGGCAGGGGGTATGGCTACACCTTC.

The J gene is TRBJ2-5, the V gene TRBV24-1, with 7 bases that match TRBD1. V dropped 7 bases and J dropped 2; count of bases not matched to a gene: 6. Germline loops: CDR1 KGHDR, CDR2 SFDVKD. The CDR3 has 14 residues. The CDR3 region is CATSVTGVQETQYF. Here the CDR3 DNA reads TGTGCCACCAGCGTAACAGGGGTACAAGAGACCCAGTACTTC.

The chain carries TRBV29-1 and TRBJ2-7; perhaps TRBD1 as D (6 bases). Germline V gives CDR1 SQVTM, CDR2 ANQGSEA. V gave up 4 bases and J gave up 3 bases, with 7 bases separating them. There are 11 residues in the CDR3. Here the CDR3 DNA reads TGCAGCGTTGGGACAGTCTACGAGCAGTACTTC. Its translation is CSVGTVYEQYF.

The chain carries TRBV20-1 and TRBJ2-7; 7 bases line up with TRBD1. Germline V gives CDR1 DFQATT, CDR2 SNEGSKA (reference sequence). This CDR3 comprises 14 residues. V was clipped by 6 bases and J by 4 bases; unmatched bases: 12. Written as DNA, the CDR3 is TGCAGTGCCCAGAGACAGGGAAATAAGTACGAGCAGTACTTC. Translated, it gives CSAQRQGNKYEQYF.

This clonotype was seen a single time. The chain recombines TRBV9 with TRBJ2-4; TRBD2 agrees at 15 bases. J lost 7 bases, V lost 4 bases, and 9 bases had no gene match. Germline CDR1 is SGDLS and CDR2 is YYNGEE. The CDR3 sequence is 17 residues long. In DNA form, the CDR3 reads TGTGCCAGCAGCCCCGGACTAGCGGGGGGGCATTGGAACATTCAGTACTTC. Protein sequence: CASSPGLAGGHWNIQYF.